These T cell receptor beta chains were read from a single sample in a study of CD8 T cells in Susac syndrome. TCRdb reanalysed the immunoSEQ multiplex PCR reads using MiXCR and keeps one entry per CDR3 protein. The table shows under 150,000 distinct CDR3 sequences, with over 75% occurring only once. Material: CD8+ T cells from PBMCs. The receptors stem from a human donor with multiple sclerosis. Each CDR3 is given without its conserved first and last residue.

TRBJ2-1 TRBV5-4 ASSSLGLAGVDEQF
TRBJ1-1 TRBV2 ASSEIGSNTEAF
TRBJ2-3 TRBV6-1 ASSRKPRTGAISTDTQY
TRBJ2-3 TRBV12-3/TRBV12-4 ASVVGGVPDTQY
TRBJ2-1 TRBV4-3 ASSVLEGTYEQF
TRBJ2-1 TRBV3-1 ASSQIGNEQF
TRBJ2-1 TRBV27 ASSFLVGPANEQF
TRBJ2-5 TRBV29-1 SVVEGLETQY
TRBJ2-2 TRBV12-3/TRBV12-4 ASTSGRGELF
TRBJ2-7 TRBV27 ASSLTGIPSYEQY
TRBJ2-3 TRBV5-1 ASSQWSGDTQY
TRBJ1-1 TRBV2 ASSEALRGASRSTEAF
TRBJ1-1 TRBV11-2 ASSLAPNTEAF
TRBJ2-1 TRBV24-1 ATSDSGGNNEQF
TRBJ2-5 TRBV19 ASSIDHEETQY
TRBJ2-1 TRBV4-1 ASSLTRSSYNEQF